This TCR beta chain was recorded in a study of vaccination and CD4 T cells after COVID-19. Study summary: Stimulation used overlapping spike peptides from SARS-CoV-2, HCoV-NL63, HCoV-OC43 and HCoV-229E. Study-wide points: A nonsignificant median increase from roughly 21 to 40 SARS-CoV-2-reactive clonotypes was observed.

The sample's treatment: roughly nine-day PBMC culture with coronavirus spike peptide pools or control peptides (ViraFEST assay). As concerns this clonotype: Its matching antigen is unknown.

Sequencing of the DNA from cultured CD4+ T cells was carried out with the Oncomine TCR Beta short-read assay. In TCRdb, the PCR reads were re-called with MiXCR into one record per CDR3 protein. Altogether some 20,000 distinct CDR3 sequences are present, about 52% being singletons, with the ten largest covering about 7%. Per germline, CDR1 DFQATT and CDR2 SNEGSKA (reference sequence). The length of the CDR3 is 15 residues. J gave up 6 bases and V 4 bases, and 14 bases lay outside the gene matches. The chain joins TRBV20-1 to TRBJ1-1; 7 nucleotides line up with TRBD1. The sample taken for sequencing was CD4+ T cells from blood, cultured in vitro. This clonotype was sampled from a human donor who had recovered from COVID-19. CDR3 sequence: CSANTQQGMRAEAFF. As DNA, the CDR3 is TGCAGTGCTAACACCCAACAGGGGATGAGGGCTGAAGCTTTCTTT.